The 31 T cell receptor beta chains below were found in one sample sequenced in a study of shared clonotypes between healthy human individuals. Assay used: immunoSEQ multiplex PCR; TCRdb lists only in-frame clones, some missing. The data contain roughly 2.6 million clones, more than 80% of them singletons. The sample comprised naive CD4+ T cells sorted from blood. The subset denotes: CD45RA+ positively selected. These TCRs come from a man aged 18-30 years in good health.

CDR3 DNA sequence: TGCGCCAGGTCCCGGGCGGGGCACACAGATACGCAGTATTTT. It codes for CARSRAGHTDTQYF. The rearrangement uses TRBV5-1 and TRBJ2-3, with D perhaps matching TRBD2 (6 bases). Germline CDR1 reads SGHRS; CDR2 reads YFSETQ. Trimming removed 8 bases from V and 2 bases from J, with 15 bases in between. The CDR3 is 14 amino acids.

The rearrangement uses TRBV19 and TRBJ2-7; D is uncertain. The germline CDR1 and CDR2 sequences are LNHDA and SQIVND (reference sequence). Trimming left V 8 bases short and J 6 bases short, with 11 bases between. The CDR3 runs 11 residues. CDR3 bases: TGTGCCAGTTCAAACCTCGCCGAGCAGTACTTC. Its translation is CASSNLAEQYF.

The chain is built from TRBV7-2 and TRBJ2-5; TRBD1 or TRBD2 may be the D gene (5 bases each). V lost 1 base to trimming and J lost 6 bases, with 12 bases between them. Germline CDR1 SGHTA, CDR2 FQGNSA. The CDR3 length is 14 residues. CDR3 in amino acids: CASSLGAGSQTQYF. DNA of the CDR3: TGTGCCAGCAGCTTAGGCGCAGGGAGTCAGACCCAGTACTTC.

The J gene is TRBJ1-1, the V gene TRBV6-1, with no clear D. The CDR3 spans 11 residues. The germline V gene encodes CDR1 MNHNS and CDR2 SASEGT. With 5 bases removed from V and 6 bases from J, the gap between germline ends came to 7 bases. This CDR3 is CASSYGSEAFF. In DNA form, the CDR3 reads TGTGCCAGCAGTTACGGTTCTGAAGCTTTCTTT.

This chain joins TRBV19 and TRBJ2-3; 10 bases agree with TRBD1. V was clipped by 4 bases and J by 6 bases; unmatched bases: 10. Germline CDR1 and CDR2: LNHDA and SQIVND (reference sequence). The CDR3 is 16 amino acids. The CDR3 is CASSTLGTGAADTQYF. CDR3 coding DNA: TGTGCCAGTAGTACACTCGGGACAGGGGCAGCGGATACGCAGTATTTT. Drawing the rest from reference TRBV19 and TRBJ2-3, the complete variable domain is DGGITQSPKYLFRKEGQNVTLSCEQNLNHDAMYWYRQDPGQGLRLIYYSQIVNDFQKGDIAEGYSVSREKKESFPLTVTSAQKNPTAFYLCASSTLGTGAADTQYFGPGTRLTVL.

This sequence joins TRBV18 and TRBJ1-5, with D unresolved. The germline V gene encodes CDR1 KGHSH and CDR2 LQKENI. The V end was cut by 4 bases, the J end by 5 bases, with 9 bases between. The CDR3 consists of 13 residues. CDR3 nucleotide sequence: TGTGCCAGCTCACTTTCCTTAGATCAGCCCCAGCATTTT. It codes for CASSLSLDQPQHF.

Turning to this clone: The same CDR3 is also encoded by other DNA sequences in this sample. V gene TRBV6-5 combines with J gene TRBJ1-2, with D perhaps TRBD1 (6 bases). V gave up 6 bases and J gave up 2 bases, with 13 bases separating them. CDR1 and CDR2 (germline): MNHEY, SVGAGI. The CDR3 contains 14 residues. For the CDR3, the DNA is TGTGCCAGCAGAACCGGGGGCGTCAACTATGGCTACACCTTC. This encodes CASRTGGVNYGYTF.

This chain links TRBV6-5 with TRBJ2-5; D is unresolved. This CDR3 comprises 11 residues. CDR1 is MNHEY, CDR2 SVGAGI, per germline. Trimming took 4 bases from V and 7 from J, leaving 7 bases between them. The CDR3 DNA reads TGTGCCAGCAGTTCCTCAACGACCCAGTACTTC. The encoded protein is CASSSSTTQYF.

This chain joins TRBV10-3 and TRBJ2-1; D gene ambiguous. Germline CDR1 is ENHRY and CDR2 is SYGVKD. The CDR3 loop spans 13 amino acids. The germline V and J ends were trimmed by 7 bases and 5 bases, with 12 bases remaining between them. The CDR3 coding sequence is TGTGCCATCATGAAGCTGGTAGACAATGAGCAGTTCTTC. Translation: CAIMKLVDNEQFF.

Here the CDR3 reads CASSQNNEQFF. DNA of the CDR3: TGCGCCAGCAGCCAAAACAATGAGCAGTTCTTC. The chain is built from TRBV5-1 and TRBJ2-1, with D unclear. Trimming shortened V by 4 bases and J by 5 bases, and 4 bases separated the two germline ends. CDR3 length equals 11 residues. The germline gives CDR1 SGHRS, CDR2 YFSETQ.

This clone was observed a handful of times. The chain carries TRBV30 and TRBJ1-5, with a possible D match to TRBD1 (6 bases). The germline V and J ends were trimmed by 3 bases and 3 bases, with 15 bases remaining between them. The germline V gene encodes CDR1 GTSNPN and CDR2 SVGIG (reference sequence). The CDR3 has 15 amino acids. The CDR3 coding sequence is TGTGCCTGGAGCCCCTACGGGGGCACCAATCAGCCCCAGCATTTT. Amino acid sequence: CAWSPYGGTNQPQHF. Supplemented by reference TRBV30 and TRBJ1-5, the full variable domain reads SQTIHQWPATLVQPVGSPLSLECTVEGTSNPNLYWYRQAAGRGLQLLFYSVGIGQISSEVPQNLSASRPQDRQFILSSKKLLLSDSGFYLCAWSPYGGTNQPQHFGDGTRLSIL.

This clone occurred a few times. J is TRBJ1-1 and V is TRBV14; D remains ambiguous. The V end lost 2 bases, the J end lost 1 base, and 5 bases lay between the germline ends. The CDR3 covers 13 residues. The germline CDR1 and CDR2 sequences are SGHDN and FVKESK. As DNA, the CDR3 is TGTGCCAGCAGCCAAATACGGAACACTGAAGCTTTCTTT. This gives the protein CASSQIRNTEAFF.

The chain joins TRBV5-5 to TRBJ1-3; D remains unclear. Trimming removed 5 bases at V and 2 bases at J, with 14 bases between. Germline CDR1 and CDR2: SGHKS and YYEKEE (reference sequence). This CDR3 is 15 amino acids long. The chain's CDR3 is CASSFRVLAGNTIYF. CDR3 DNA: TGTGCCAGCAGTTTTCGTGTCCTCGCTGGAAACACCATATATTTT.

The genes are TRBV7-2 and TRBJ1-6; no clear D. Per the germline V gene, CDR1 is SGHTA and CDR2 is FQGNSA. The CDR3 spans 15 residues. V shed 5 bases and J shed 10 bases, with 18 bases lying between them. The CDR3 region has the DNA TGTGCCAGCAGCAAAAGGGCGGGAAGCGGCTCACCCCTCCACTTT. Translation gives CASSKRAGSGSPLHF.

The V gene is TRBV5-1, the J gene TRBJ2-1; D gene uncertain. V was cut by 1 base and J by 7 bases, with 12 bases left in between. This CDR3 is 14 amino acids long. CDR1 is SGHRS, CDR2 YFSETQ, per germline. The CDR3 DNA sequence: TGCGCCAGCAGCTTGTCTCCTCCCACTAATGAGCAGTTCTTC. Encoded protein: CASSLSPPTNEQFF.

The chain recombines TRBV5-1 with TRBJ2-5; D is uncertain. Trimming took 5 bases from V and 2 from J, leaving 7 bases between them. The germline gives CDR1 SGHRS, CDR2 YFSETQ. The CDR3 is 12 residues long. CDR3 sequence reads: CASRATQETQYF. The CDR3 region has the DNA TGCGCCAGCAGAGCTACACAAGAGACCCAGTACTTC. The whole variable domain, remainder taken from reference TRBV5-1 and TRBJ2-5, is KAGVTQTPRYLIKTRGQQVTLSCSPISGHRSVSWYQQTPGQGLQFLFEYFSETQRNKGNFPGRFSGRQFSNSRSEMNVSTLELGDSALYLCASRATQETQYFGPGTRLLVL.

CDR3 nucleotides: TGTGCCAGTAGACGGGTGGATAAATCTGGGGCCAACGTCCTGACTTTC. Translated: CASRRVDKSGANVLTF. The chain couples TRBV19 to TRBJ2-6; no reliable D call. V was trimmed by 6 bases and J by 1 base, leaving 13 bases between them. The CDR3 is 16 residues long. Germline CDR1 LNHDA, CDR2 SQIVND (reference sequence).

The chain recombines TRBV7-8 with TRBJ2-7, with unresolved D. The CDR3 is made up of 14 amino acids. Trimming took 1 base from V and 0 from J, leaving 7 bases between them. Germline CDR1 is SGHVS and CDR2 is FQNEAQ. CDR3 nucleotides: TGTGCCAGCAGCTTAGGGTTTTTCTCCTACGAGCAGTACTTC. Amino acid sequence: CASSLGFFSYEQYF.

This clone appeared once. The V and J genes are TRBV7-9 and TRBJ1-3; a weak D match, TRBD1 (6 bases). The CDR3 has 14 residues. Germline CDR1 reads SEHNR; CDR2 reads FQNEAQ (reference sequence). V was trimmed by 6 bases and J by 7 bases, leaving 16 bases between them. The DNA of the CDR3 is TGTGCCAGCAGTATTAACAGGGTAGCCAACACCATATATTTT. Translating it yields CASSINRVANTIYF.

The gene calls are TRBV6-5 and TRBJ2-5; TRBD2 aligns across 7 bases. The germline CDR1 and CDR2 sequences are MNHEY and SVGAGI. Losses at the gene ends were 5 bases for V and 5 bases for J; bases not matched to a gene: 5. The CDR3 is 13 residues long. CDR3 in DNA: TGTGCCAGCAGTCGGACTAGTATGGAGACCCAGTACTTC. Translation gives CASSRTSMETQYF.

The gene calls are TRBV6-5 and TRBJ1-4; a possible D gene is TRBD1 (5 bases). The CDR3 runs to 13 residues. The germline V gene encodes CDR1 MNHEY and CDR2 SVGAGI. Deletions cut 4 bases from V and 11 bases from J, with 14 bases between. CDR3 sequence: CASSSGTRGKLFF. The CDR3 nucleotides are TGTGCCAGCAGTTCCGGGACCCGCGGGAAACTGTTTTTT.

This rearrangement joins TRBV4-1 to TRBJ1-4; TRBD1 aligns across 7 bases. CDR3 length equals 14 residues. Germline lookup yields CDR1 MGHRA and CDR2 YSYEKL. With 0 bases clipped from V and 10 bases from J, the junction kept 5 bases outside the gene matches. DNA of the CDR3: TGCGCCAGCAGCCAAGAAGGACAGGTTTTAAAACTGTTTTTT. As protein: CASSQEGQVLKLFF.

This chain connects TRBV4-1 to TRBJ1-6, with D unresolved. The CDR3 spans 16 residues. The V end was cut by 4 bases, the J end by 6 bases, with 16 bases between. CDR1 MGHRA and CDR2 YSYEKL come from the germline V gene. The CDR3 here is CASSLDGLTFNSPLHF. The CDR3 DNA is TGCGCCAGCAGCCTAGACGGCCTTACTTTTAATTCACCCCTCCACTTT.

The CDR3 reads CASSISGLRNQPQHF. CDR3 nucleotide sequence: TGTGCCAGTAGTATATCTGGGCTTAGGAATCAGCCCCAGCATTTT. The chain joins TRBV19 to TRBJ1-5; D unclear. Germline CDR1 LNHDA, CDR2 SQIVND (reference sequence). V was shortened by 2 bases and J by 4 bases, with 12 bases between the two germline ends. CDR3 length: 15 amino acids. Full variable domain (rest looked up from reference TRBV19 and TRBJ1-5): DGGITQSPKYLFRKEGQNVTLSCEQNLNHDAMYWYRQDPGQGLRLIYYSQIVNDFQKGDIAEGYSVSREKKESFPLTVTSAQKNPTAFYLCASSISGLRNQPQHFGDGTRLSIL.

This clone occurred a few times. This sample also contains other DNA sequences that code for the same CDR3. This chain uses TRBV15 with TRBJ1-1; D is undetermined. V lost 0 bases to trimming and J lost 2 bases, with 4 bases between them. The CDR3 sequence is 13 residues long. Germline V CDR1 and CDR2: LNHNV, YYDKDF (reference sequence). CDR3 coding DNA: TGTGCCACCAGCAGAGATAAAAACACTGAAGCTTTCTTT. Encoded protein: CATSRDKNTEAFF.

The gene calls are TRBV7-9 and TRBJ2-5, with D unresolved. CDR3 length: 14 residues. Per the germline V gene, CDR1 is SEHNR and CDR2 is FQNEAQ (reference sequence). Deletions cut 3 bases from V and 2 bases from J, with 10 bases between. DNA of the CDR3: TGTGCCAGCAGCTTCGACCTTGGTCAAGAGACCCAGTACTTC. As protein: CASSFDLGQETQYF.

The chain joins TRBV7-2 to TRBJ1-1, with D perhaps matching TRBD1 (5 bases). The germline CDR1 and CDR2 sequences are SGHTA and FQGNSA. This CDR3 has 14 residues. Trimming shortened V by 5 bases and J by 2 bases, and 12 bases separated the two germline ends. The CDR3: CASSPGGDNTEAFF. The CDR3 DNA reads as TGTGCCAGCAGCCCCGGAGGGGATAACACTGAAGCTTTCTTT.

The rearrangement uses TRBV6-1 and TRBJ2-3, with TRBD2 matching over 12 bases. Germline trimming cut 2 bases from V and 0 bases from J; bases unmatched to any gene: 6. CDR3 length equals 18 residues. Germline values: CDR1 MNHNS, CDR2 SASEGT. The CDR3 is CASSETSGRLGSTDTQYF. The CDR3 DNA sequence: TGTGCCAGCAGTGAAACTAGCGGGAGGCTCGGTAGCACAGATACGCAGTATTTT.

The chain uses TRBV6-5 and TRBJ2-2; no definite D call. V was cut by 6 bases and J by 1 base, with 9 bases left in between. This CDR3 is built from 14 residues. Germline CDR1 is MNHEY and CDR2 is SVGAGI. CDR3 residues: CASSPPKNTGELFF. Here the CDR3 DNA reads TGTGCCAGCAGCCCTCCCAAGAACACCGGGGAGCTGTTTTTT.

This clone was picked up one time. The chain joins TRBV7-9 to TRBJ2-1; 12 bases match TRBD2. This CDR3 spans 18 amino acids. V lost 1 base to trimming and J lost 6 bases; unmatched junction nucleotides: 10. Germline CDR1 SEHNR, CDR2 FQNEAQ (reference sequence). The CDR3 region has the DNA TGTGCCAGCAGCTTAGTAATGACTAGCGGGAGCCTGATCAATGAGCAGTTCTTC. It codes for CASSLVMTSGSLINEQFF.

CDR3 nucleotides: TGTGCCAGCAGCGTTACCGGGACAGGTTCAGATACGCAGTATTTT. Amino acids: CASSVTGTGSDTQYF. V is TRBV7-3 and J is TRBJ2-3; TRBD1 matches 8 bases. The CDR3 is 15 amino acids. The V and J ends lost 5 bases and 4 bases, in that order; junction bases with no gene match: 8. The germline gives CDR1 SGHTA, CDR2 FQGTGA.